This entry concerns a single TCR beta chain. The germline gives CDR1 MNHNY, CDR2 SVGAGI (reference sequence). Trimming removed 6 bases from V and 0 bases from J; junction bases left unmatched: 4. The CDR3 has 15 residues. This sample was taken from a study of blood T cell repertoires in COVID-19. Turning to the study itself: The cDNA or gDNA used as material had been derived from T cells, B-cell-depleted T cells, or PBMCs.

Original handling: Nucleated cell number was recorded as an estimate derived from reference gene primer amplification. Generated by immunoSEQ multiplex PCR, the TCRdb table keeps only in-frame clones and is missing some. V, J and clone size were drawn from that table, and D and trimming were deduced from the DNA. Of 200,000 to 250,000 clones in the sample, 82% are singletons; the top ten hold 4.7%. The chain couples TRBV6-6 to TRBJ1-5; TRBD1 agrees at 8 bases. The TCR comes from a woman between 65 and 79 years old with acute or convalescent COVID-19. Sequencing was performed on peripheral blood. CDR3: CASSKTGASNQPQHF. The DNA of the CDR3 is TGTGCCAGCAGCAAGACAGGGGCTAGCAATCAGCCCCAGCATTTT.